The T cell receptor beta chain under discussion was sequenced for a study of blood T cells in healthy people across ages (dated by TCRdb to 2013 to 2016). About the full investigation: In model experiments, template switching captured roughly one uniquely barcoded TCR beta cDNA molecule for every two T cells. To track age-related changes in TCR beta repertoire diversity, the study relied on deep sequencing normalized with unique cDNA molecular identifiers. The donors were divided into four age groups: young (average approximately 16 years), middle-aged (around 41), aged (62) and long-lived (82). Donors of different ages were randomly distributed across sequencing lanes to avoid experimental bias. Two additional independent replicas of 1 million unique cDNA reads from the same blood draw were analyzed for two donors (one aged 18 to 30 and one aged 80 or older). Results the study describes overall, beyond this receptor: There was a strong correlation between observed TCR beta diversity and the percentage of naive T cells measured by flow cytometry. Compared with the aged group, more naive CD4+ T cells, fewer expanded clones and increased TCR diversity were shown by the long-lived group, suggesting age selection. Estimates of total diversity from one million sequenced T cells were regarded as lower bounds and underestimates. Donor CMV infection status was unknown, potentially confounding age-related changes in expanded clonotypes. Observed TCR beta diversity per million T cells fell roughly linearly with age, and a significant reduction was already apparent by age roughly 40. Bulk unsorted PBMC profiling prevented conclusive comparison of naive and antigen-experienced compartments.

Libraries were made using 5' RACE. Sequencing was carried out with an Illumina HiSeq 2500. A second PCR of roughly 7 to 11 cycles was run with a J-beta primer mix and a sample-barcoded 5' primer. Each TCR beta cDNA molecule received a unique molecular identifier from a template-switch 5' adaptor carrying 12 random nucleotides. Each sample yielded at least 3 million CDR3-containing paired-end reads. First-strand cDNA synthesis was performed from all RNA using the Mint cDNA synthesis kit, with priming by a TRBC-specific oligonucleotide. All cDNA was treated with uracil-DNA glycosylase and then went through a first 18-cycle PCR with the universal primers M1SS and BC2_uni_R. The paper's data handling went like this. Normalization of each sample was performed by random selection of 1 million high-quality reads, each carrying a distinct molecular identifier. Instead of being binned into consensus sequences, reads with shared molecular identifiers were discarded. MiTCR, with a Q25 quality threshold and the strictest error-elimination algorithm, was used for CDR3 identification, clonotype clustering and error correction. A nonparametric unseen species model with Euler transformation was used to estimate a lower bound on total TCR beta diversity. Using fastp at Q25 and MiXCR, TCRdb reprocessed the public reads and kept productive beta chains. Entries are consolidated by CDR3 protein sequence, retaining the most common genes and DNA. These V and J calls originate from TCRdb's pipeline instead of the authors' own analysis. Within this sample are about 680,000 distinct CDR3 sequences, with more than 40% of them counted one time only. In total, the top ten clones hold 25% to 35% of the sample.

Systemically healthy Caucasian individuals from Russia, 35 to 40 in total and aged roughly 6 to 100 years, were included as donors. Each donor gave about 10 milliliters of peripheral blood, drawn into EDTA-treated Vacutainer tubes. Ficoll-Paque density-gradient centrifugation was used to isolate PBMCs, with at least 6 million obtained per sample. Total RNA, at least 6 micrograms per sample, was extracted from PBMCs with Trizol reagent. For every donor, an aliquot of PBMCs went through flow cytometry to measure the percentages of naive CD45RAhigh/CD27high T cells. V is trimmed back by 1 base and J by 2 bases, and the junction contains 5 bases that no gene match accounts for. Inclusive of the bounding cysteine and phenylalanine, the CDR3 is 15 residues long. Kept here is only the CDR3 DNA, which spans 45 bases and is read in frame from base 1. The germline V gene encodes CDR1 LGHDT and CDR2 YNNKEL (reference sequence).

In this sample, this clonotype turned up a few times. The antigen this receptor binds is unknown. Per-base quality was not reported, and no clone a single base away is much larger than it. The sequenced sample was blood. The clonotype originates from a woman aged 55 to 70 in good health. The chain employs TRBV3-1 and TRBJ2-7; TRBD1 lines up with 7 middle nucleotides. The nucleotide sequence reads TGTGCCAGCAGCCAAGGGGGGACAGTAACCTACGAGCAGTACTTC. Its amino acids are CASSQGGTVTYEQYF.